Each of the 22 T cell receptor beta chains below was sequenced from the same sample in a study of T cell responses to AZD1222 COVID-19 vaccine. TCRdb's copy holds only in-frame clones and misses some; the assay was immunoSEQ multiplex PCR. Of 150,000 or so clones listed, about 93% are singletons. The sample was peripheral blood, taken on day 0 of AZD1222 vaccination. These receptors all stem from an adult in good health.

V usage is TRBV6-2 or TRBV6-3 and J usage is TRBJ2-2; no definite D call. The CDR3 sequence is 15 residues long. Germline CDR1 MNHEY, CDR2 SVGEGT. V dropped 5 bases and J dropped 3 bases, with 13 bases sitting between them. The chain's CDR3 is CASSTLRHYTGELFF. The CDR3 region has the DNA TGTGCCAGCAGTACCCTCAGACATTACACCGGGGAGCTGTTTTTT.

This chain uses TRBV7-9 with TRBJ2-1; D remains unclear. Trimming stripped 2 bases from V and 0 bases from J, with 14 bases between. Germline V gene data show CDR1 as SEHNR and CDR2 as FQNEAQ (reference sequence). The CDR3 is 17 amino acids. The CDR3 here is CASSLKRAELSYNEQFF. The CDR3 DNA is TGTGCCAGCAGCTTAAAAAGGGCAGAACTCTCCTACAATGAGCAGTTCTTC.

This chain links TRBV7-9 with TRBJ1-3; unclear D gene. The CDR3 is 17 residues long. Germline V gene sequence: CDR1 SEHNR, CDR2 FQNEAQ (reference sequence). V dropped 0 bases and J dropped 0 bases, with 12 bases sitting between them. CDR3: CASSLAGPFPSGNTIYF. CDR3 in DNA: TGTGCCAGCAGCTTAGCGGGTCCCTTTCCCTCTGGAAACACCATATATTTT. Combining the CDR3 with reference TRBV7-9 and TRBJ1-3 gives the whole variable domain DTGVSQNPRHKITKRGQNVTFRCDPISEHNRLYWYRQTLGQGPEFLTYFQNEAQLEKSRLLSDRFSAERPKGSFSTLEIQRTEQGDSAMYLCASSLAGPFPSGNTIYFGEGSWLTVV.

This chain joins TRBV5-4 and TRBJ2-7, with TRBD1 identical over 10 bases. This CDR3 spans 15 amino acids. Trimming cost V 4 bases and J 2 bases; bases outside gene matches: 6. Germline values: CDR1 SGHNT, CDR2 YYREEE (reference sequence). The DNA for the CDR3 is TGTGCCAGCAGCCCCAGGACAGGGGGACCCTACGAGCAGTACTTC. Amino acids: CASSPRTGGPYEQYF.

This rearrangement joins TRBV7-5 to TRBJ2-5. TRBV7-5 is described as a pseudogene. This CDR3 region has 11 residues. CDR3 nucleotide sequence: TGTGTCAGAAATTTCGCTCCGACCCAGTACTTC. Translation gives CVRNFAPTQYF.

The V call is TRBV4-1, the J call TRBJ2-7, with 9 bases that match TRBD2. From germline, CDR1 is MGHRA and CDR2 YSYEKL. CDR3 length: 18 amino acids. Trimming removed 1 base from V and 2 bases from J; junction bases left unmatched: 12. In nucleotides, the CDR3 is TGCGCCAGCAGCCAAGTCGGGCGGGGGGGCCCAGCGGCCTACGAGCAGTACTTC. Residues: CASSQVGRGGPAAYEQYF.

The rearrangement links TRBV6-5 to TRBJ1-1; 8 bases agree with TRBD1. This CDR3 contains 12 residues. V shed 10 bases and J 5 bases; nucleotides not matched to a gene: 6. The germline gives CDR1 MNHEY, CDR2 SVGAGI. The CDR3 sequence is CAIQGDLTEAFF. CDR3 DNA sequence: TGTGCCATACAGGGGGATTTAACTGAAGCTTTCTTT.

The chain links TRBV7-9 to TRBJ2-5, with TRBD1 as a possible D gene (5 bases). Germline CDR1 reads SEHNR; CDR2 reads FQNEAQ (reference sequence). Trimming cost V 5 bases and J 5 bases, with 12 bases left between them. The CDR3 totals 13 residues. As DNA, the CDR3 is TGTGCCAGCAGCCCCTCAGGGATGGAGACCCAGTACTTC. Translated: CASSPSGMETQYF.

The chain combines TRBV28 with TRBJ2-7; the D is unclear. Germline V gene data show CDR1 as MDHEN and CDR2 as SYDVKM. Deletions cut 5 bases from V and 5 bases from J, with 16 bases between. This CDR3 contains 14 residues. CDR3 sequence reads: CASSRLAGVHEQYF. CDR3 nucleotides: TGTGCCAGCAGTCGTCTCGCTGGGGTCCACGAGCAGTACTTC.

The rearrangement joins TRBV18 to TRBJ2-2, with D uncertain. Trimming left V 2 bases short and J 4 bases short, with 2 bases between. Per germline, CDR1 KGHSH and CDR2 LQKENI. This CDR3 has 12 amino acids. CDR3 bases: TGTGCCAGCTCACCATCCACCGGGGAGCTGTTTTTT. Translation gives CASSPSTGELFF.

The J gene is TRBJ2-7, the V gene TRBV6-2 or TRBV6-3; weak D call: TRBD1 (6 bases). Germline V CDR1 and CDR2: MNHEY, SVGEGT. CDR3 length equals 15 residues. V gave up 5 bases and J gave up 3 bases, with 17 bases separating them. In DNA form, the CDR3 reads TGTGCCAGCAGTGCTTACGTAGGACAGATCTACGAGCAGTACTTC. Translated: CASSAYVGQIYEQYF.

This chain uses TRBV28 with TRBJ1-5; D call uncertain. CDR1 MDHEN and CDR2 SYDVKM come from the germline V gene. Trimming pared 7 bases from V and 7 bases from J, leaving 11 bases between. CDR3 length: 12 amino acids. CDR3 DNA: TGTGCCAGCAAGCCTTTGGGGCAGCCCCAGCATTTT. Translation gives CASKPLGQPQHF.

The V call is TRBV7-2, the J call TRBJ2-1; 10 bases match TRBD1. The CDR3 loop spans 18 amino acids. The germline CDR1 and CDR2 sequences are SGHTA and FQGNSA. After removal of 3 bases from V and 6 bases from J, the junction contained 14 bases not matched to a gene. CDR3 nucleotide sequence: TGTGCCAGCAGCTTCTCCAGTTCACGGACAGGGGGTAGCAATGAGCAGTTCTTC. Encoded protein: CASSFSSSRTGGSNEQFF. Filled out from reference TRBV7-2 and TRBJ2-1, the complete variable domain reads GAGVSQSPSNKVTEKGKDVELRCDPISGHTALYWYRQSLGQGLEFLIYFQGNSAPDKSGLPSDRFSAERTGGSVSTLTIQRTQQEDSAVYLCASSFSSSRTGGSNEQFFGPGTRLTVL.

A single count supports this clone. The CDR3 is CASTLADLDLSSYEQYF. The DNA for the CDR3 is TGTGCCAGCACCTTGGCAGATCTGGACCTGAGCTCCTACGAGCAGTACTTC. The chain carries TRBV7-3 and TRBJ2-7, with no clear D. CDR1 is SGHTA, CDR2 FQGTGA, per germline. V lost 7 bases and J lost 0, with 22 bases in between. The CDR3 consists of 17 residues.

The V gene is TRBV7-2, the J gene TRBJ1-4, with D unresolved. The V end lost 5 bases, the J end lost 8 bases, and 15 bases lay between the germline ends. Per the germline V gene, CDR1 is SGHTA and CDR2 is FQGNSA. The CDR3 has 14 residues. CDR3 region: CASSPKERREKLFF. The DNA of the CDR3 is TGTGCCAGCAGCCCTAAGGAGAGGCGAGAAAAACTGTTTTTT.

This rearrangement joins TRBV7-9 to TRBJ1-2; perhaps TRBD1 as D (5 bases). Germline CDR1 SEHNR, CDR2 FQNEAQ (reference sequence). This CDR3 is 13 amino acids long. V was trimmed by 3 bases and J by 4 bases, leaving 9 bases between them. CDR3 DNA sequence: TGTGCCAGCAGCTTTCAGGGAGGCTATGGCTACACCTTC. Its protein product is CASSFQGGYGYTF.

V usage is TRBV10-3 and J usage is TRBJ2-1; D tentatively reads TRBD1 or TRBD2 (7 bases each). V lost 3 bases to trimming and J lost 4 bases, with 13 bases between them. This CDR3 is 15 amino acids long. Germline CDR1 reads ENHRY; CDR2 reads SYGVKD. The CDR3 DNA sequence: TGTGCCATCAGTGACTCAGGGGGGGGGTACAATGAGCAGTTCTTC. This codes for CAISDSGGGYNEQFF.

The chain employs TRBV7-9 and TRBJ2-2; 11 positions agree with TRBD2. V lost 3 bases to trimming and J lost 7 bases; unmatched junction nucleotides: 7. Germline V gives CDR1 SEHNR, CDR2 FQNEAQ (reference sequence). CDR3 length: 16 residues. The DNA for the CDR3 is TGTGCCAGCAGCTTGGAGGTACTAGCGGGGGACGGGGAGCTGTTTTTT. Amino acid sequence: CASSLEVLAGDGELFF.

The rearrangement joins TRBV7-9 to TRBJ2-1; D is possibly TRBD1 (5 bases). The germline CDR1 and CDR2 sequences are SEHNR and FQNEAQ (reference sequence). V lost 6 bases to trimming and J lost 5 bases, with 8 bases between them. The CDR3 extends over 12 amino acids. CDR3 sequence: CASRLGHNEQFF. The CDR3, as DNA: TGTGCCAGCAGATTGGGGCACAATGAGCAGTTCTTC.

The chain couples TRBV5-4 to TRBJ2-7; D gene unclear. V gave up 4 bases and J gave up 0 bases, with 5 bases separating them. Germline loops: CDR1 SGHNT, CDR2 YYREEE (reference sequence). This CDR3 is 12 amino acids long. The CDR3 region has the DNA TGTGCCAGCAGCCCCGACTCCTACGAGCAGTACTTC. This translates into CASSPDSYEQYF.

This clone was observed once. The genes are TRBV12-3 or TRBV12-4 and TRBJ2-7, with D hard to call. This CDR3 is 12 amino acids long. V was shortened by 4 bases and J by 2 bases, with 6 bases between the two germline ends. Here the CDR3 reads CASSSLTYEQYF. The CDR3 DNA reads TGTGCCAGCAGTTCTCTAACCTACGAGCAGTACTTC.

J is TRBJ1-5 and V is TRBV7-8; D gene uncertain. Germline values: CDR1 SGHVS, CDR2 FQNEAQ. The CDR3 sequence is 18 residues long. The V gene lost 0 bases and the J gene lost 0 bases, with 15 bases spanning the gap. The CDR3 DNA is TGTGCCAGCAGCTTAGCTAGTCAGCCTACGTATAGCAATCAGCCCCAGCATTTT. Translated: CASSLASQPTYSNQPQHF.